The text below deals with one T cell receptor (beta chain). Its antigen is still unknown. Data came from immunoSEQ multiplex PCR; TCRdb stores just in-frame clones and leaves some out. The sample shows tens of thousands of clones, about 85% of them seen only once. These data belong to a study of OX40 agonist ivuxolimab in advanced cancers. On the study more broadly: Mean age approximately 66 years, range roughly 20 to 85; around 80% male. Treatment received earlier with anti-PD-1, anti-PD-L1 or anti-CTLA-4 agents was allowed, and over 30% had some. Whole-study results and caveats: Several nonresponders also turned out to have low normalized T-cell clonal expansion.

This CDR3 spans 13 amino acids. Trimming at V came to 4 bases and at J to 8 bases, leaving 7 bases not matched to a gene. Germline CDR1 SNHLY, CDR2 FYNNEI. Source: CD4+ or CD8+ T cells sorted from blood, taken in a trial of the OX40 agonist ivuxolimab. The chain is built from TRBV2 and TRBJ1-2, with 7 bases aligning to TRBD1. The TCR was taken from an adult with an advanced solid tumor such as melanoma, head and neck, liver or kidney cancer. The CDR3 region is CASSGTIQGGYTF. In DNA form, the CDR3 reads TGTGCCAGCAGTGGGACGATACAGGGGGGCTACACCTTC.